Each of the 6 T cell receptor beta chains below was sequenced from the same sample in a study of CD8 T cells in ankylosing spondylitis. Using its own MiXCR run on the 5' RACE reads, TCRdb lists one record per CDR3 protein. The sample shows approximately 260,000 distinct CDR3 sequences, about 20% of them seen only once. The sample consisted of blood, either unsorted or a sorted T cell fraction (not recorded which). Receptor source: a male donor with ankylosing spondylitis or in good health (not recorded which).

This clonotype has a count of ten or more. CDR3 DNA: TGCAGCGTCTGGGATGGTCTAGCGGTCAAAGGGCGGGAAAACATTCAGTACTTC. Amino acids: CSVWDGLAVKGRENIQYF. The chain couples TRBV29-1 to TRBJ2-4; TRBD2 agrees at 7 bases. This CDR3 has 18 residues. V gave up 6 bases and J gave up 5 bases; unmatched junction bases: 22. The germline CDR1 and CDR2 sequences are SQVTM and ANQGSEA.

The chain links TRBV3-1 to TRBJ2-7; 15 bases map to TRBD2. V lost 6 bases to trimming and J lost 6 bases; unmatched junction nucleotides: 6. This CDR3 region has 15 residues. Germline assignment: CDR1 LGHDT and CDR2 YNNKEL (reference sequence). DNA for the CDR3: TGTGCCAGCAGTGCCCCGGGACTAGCGGGAGGCGAGCAGTACTTC. It is translated as CASSAPGLAGGEQYF.

The V gene is TRBV20-1, the J gene TRBJ2-2; 10 positions match TRBD2. Per germline, CDR1 DFQATT and CDR2 SNEGSKA (reference sequence). Losses at the gene ends were 1 base for V and 5 bases for J; bases not matched to a gene: 7. CDR3 length: 16 amino acids. The CDR3 coding sequence is TGCAGTGCTAGAGTCCTAGCGGGGGTCGGGACCGGGGAGCTGTTTTTT. Translating gives CSARVLAGVGTGELFF.

This clonotype was observed a few times. V usage is TRBV29-1 and J usage is TRBJ2-1; the match to TRBD2 covers 8 bases. The CDR3 runs 15 residues. J was trimmed by 2 bases and V by 4 bases; bases with no gene match: 7. The germline gives CDR1 SQVTM, CDR2 ANQGSEA. CDR3 loop: CSVAPAGAAYNEQFF. The CDR3 coding sequence is TGCAGCGTTGCGCCAGCGGGAGCAGCCTACAATGAGCAGTTCTTC.

J is TRBJ2-7 and V is TRBV3-1; possible D gene TRBD2, 6 bases. The CDR3 is 15 residues long. V lost 1 base to trimming and J lost 4 bases, with 14 bases between them. The germline CDR1 and CDR2 sequences are LGHDT and YNNKEL (reference sequence). The CDR3 DNA sequence: TGTGCCAGCAGCCAAGGGTCCACTAGCCGGTACGAGCAGTACTTC. This translates into CASSQGSTSRYEQYF.

Notes on this clonotype: One junction end does not reproduce the germline sequence, and a read error may be involved. The chain combines TRBV7-7 with TRBJ2-5; possible D gene TRBD2, 6 bases. CDR1 and CDR2 (germline): SSHAT, FNYEAQ (reference sequence). The length of the CDR3 is 15 residues. CDR3 sequence: CASSLAPGRWETQYF. The CDR3 bases are TGTGCTAGCAGCTTAGCTCCAGGGAGGTGGGAGACCCAGTACTTC. The full variable domain, completed using reference TRBV7-7 and TRBJ2-5, is GAGVSQSPRYKVTKRGQDVTLRCDPISSHATLYWYQQALGQGPEFLTYFNYEAQPDKSGLPSDRFSAERPEGSISTLTIQRTEQRDSAMYRCASSLAPGRWETQYFGPGTRLLVL.